These T cell receptor beta chains were read from a single sample in a study of tumor and adjacent non-tumor tissue in lung cancer. TCRdb processed the multiplex PCR reads anew with MiXCR; each CDR3 protein has one entry. The sample consists of 60,000 to 85,000 distinct CDR3 sequences, around 80% of them appearing once. Source material: lung tumor tissue. These receptors originate from a woman aged 45-65 years with non-small cell lung cancer. CDR3s leave out the opening cysteine and the closing phenylalanine or tryptophan.

V	CDR3
TRBV12-3/TRBV12-4	VSSPSDSSYNEQF
TRBV12-3/TRBV12-4	VSGLTKGETQY
TRBV20-1	SARQPLQETGY
TRBV6-5	ASSHVGSGVASNEQF
TRBV4-3	PSSQLVSLPEETQY
TRBV6-1	ASDPLTDNTGELL
TRBV20-1	SARGDQGELDTEVF
TRBV12-3/TRBV12-4	ASRQDSFEQY
TRBV13	ASGQGGDEQN
TRBV11-2	TSSLAGRGNQPQH
TRBV6-5	DSSYSSGEGYNEQF
TRBV4-2	ASSQVSGEERQY
TRBV29-1	NVERTSYNEQF
TRBV29-1	SDVPDIYNEQF
TRBV20-1	SALGSGNQPQQ
TRBV2	ANSEGQGRNTEAF
TRBV29-1	SVAKTAMNTEAF
TRBV20-1	SAPIHLANLGNEQY
TRBV5-5	ASSLAVLVTRSYNEKF
TRBV11-3	ARSFSGMVSSYNGQF
TRBV29-1	SVSKGWDTKAF
TRBV29-1	SVDHSLMNTEAF
TRBV15	ATSRETGVTDTQY
TRBV20-1	SATPGICGKSIQY
TRBV7-9	ASRLTSTDTHY
TRBV6-1	ASSHRTGPDGYA
TRBV11-2	VSSLSPSSSYEQY